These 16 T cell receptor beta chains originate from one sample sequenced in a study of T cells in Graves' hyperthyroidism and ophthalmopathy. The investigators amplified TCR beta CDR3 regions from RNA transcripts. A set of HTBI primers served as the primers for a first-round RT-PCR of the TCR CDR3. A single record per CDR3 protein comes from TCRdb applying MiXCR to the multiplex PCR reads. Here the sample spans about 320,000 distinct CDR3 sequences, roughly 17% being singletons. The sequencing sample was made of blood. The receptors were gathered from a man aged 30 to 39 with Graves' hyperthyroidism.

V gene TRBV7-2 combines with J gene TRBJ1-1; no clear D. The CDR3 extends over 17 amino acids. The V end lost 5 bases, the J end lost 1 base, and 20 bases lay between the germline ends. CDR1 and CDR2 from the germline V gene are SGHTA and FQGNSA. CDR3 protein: CASSTNWRPRGNTEAFF. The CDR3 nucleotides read TGTGCCAGCAGCACTAACTGGAGGCCGCGGGGGAACACTGAAGCTTTCTTT. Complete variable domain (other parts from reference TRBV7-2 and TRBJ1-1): GAGVSQSPSNKVTEKGKDVELRCDPISGHTALYWYRQSLGQGLEFLIYFQGNSAPDKSGLPSDRFSAERTGGSVSTLTIQRTQQEDSAVYLCASSTNWRPRGNTEAFFGQGTRLTVV.

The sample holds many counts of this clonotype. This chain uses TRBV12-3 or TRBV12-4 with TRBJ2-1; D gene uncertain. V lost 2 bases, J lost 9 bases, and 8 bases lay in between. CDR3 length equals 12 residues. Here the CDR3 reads CASSLQWSEQFF. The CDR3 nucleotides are TGTGCCAGCAGTTTACAATGGTCTGAGCAGTTCTTC.

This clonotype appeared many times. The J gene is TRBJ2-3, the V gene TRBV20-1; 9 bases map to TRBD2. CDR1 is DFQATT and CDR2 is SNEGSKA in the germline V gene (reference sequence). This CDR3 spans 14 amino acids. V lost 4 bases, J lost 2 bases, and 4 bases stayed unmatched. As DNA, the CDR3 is TGCAGTGCTATTAGCGGGAGAGACACAGATACGCAGTATTTT. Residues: CSAISGRDTDTQYF.

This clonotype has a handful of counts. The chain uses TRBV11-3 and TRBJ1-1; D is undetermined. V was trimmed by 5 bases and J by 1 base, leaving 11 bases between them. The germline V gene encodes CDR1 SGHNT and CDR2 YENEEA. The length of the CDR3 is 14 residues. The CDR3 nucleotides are TGTGCCAGCAGCGTATTACGGGGGAACACTGAAGCTTTCTTT. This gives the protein CASSVLRGNTEAFF.

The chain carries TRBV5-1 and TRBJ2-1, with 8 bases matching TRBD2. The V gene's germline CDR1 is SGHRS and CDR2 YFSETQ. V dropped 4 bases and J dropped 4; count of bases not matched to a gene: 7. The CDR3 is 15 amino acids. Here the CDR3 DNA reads TGCGCCAGCAGCGCATATAGCGGGGAATACAATGAGCAGTTCTTC. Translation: CASSAYSGEYNEQFF. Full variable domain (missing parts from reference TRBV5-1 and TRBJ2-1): KAGVTQTPRYLIKTRGQQVTLSCSPISGHRSVSWYQQTPGQGLQFLFEYFSETQRNKGNFPGRFSGRQFSNSRSEMNVSTLELGDSALYLCASSAYSGEYNEQFFGPGTRLTVL.

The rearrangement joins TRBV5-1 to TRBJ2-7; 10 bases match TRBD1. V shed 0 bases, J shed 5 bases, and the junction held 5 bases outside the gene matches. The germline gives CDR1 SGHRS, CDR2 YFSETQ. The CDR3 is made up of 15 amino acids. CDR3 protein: CASSLGQGAVNEQYF. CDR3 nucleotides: TGCGCCAGCAGCTTGGGACAGGGGGCGGTCAACGAGCAGTACTTC.

The CDR3, as DNA: TGTGCCAGCAGTCGTGGGGGGGCAGATACGCAGTATTTT. Translated, it gives CASSRGGADTQYF. The rearrangement joins TRBV9 to TRBJ2-3; 7 bases align to TRBD2. Germline-derived CDR1 and CDR2 are SGDLS and YYNGEE. The CDR3 is 13 residues long. Germline trimming cut 5 bases from V and 4 bases from J; bases unmatched to any gene: 4.

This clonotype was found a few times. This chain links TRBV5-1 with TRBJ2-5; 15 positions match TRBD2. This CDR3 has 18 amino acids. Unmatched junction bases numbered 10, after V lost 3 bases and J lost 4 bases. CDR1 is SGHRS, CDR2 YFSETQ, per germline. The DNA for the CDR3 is TGCGCCAGCAGCTCGGAGGGACTAGCGGGAGGACGAGTAGAGACCCAGTACTTC. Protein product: CASSSEGLAGGRVETQYF.

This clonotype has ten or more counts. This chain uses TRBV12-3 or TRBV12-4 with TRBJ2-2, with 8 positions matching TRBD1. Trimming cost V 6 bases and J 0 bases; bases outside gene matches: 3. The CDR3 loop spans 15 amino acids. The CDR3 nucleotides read TGTGCCAGCAGCCCCAGGGGGCCGAACACCGGGGAGCTGTTTTTT. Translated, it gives CASSPRGPNTGELFF.

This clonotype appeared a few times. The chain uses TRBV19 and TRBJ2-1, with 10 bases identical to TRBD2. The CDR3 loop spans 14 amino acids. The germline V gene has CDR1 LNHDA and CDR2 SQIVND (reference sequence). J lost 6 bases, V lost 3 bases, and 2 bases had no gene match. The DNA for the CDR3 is TGTGCCAGTAGTATCCTAGCGGGAGTCAATGAGCAGTTCTTC. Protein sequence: CASSILAGVNEQFF.

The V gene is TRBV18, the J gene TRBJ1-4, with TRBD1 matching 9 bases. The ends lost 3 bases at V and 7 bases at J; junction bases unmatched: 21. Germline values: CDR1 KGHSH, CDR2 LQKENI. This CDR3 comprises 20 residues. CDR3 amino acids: CASSPYPSGTGSGPGEKLFF. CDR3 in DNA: TGTGCCAGCTCACCCTACCCCTCCGGGACAGGGTCTGGACCCGGTGAAAAACTGTTTTTT.

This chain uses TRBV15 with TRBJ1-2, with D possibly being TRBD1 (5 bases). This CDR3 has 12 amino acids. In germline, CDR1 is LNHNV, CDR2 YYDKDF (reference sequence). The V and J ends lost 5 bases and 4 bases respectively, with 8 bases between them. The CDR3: CATSSDSYGYTF. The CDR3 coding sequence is TGTGCCACCAGCTCAGACAGCTATGGCTACACCTTC. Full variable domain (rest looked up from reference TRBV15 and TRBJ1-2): DAMVIQNPRYQVTQFGKPVTLSCSQTLNHNVMYWYQQKSSQAPKLLFHYYDKDFNNEADTPDNFQSRRPNTSFCFLDIRSPGLGDTAMYLCATSSDSYGYTFGSGTRLTVV.

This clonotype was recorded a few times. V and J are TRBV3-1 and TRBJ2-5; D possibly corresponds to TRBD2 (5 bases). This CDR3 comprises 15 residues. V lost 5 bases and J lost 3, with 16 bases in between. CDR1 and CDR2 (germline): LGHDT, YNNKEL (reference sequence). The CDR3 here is CASSKSWVGEETQYF. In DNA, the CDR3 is TGTGCCAGCAGCAAGAGCTGGGTGGGAGAAGAGACCCAGTACTTC.

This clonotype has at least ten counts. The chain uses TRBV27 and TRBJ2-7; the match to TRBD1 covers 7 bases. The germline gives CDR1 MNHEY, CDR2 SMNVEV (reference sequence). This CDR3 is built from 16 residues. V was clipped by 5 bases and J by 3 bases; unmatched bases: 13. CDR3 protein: CASSRPPTGANYEQYF. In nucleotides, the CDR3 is TGTGCCAGCAGTCGCCCGCCCACAGGGGCAAACTACGAGCAGTACTTC.

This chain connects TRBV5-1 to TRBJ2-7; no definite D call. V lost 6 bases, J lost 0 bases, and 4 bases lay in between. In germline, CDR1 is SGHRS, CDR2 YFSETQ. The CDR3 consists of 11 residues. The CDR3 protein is CASTDSYEQYF. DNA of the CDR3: TGCGCCAGCACCGACTCCTACGAGCAGTACTTC.

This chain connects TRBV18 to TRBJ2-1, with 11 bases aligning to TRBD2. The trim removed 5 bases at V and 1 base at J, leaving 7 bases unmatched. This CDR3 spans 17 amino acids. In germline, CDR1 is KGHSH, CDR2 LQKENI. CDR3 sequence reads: CASSFPTSGRSYNEQFF. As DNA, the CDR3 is TGTGCCAGCTCATTCCCCACTAGCGGGAGATCCTACAATGAGCAGTTCTTC.